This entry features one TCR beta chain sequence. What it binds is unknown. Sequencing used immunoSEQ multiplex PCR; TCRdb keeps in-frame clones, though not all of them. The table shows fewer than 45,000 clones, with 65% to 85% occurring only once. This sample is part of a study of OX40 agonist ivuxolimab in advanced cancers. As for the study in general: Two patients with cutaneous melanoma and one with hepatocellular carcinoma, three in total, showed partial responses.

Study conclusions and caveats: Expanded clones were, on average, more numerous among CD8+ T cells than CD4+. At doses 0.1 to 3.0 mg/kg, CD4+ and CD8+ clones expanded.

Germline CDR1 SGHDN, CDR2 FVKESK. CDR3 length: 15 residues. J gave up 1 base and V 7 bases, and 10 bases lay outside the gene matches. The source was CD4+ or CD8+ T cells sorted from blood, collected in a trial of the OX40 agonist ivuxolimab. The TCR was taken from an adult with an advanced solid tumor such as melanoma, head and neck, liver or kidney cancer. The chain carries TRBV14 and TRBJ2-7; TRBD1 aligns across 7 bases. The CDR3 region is CASTPTGDPSYEQYF. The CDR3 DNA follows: TGTGCCAGCACCCCTACAGGGGACCCTTCCTACGAGCAGTACTTC.